This T cell receptor beta chain was identified during a study of Graves' ophthalmopathy and Graves' hyperthyroidism. Study-wide findings and caveats: Sensitivity reached 87.88% and specificity approximately 81% for a 13-signature model separating ophthalmopathy from stable hyperthyroidism. Detection in blood was also observed for most expanded thyroid clonotypes above 0.001 frequency. Prediction of ophthalmopathy progression reached roughly 68% sensitivity and 72% to 80% specificity.

Clinical symptoms, serum thyroxine, TRAb, thyroid ultrasound and orbital computed tomography were relied on for diagnosis. Amplification from RNA transcripts yielded the TCR beta CDR3 regions. The library came from an HTBI-primed first-round RT-PCR and a second-round multiplex PCR. TCRdb independently ran MiXCR on the multiplex PCR reads; one entry per CDR3 protein. The sample shows around 400,000 distinct CDR3 sequences, around a fifth of them seen only once. The CDR3 covers 16 residues. The germline gives CDR1 LGHDT, CDR2 YNNKEL (reference sequence). With 3 bases removed from V and 5 bases from J, the gap between germline ends came to 19 bases. Points on this clonotype: Its antigen is still unknown.

The sequence derives from a woman aged 18-29 years with stable Graves' hyperthyroidism. The chain links TRBV3-1 to TRBJ2-5; D gene ambiguous. The sample consisted of peripheral blood. The CDR3 reads CASSHRRVPSVETQYF. In DNA form, the CDR3 reads TGTGCCAGCAGCCACAGACGGGTTCCAAGTGTGGAGACCCAGTACTTC.